A selection of T cell receptor beta chains follows, all from one sample in a study of blood T cell repertoires in COVID-19. Clones were sequenced by immunoSEQ multiplex PCR, and TCRdb holds only the in-frame ones, with some missing. The sample shows under 200,000 clones, around four fifths of them seen only once. Sequenced sample: PBMCs or T cells enriched from blood (not recorded which). The receptor source for this set is a woman in her fifties or sixties who had recovered from COVID-19. CDR3s include the opening cysteine and the closing phenylalanine or tryptophan. A D gene is named only where the DNA matches it firmly. Clone sizes are given selectively: once, few, many, or a class where the clone is expanded.

TRBD2	TRBV3-1/TRBV3-2	.	TRBJ2-7	TGTGCCAGCAGCAAACGACTAGCGGGAGTCGAGCAGTACTTC	CASSKRLAGVEQYF
TRBD1	TRBV30	.	TRBJ2-6	TGTGCCTGGAGCGACCCCCCGTTCGGGACAGTGAGCTCTGGGGCCAACGTCCTGACTTTC	CAWSDPPFGTVSSGANVLTF
TRBD1	TRBV5-1	few	TRBJ2-7	TGCGCCAGCAGCTCGGGGACAGCCCCGGACGAGCAGTACTTC	CASSSGTAPDEQYF
.	TRBV2	few	TRBJ2-7	TGTGCCAGCAGATCACTAGGTTCGGTGGAGTACTTC	CASRSLGSVEYF
TRBD1	TRBV6-5	.	TRBJ1-2	TGTGCCAGCAGTCGACAGGGGGCGGATAATGGCTACACCTTC	CASSRQGADNGYTF
.	TRBV12-3/TRBV12-4	.	TRBJ2-1	TGTGCCAGCAGTTTCGCTACCTACAATGAGCAGTTCTTC	CASSFATYNEQFF
TRBD1	TRBV7-2	many	TRBJ1-6	TGTGCCAGCAGCTCGCGGACAGGGACAAATAATTCACCCCTCCACTTT	CASSSRTGTNNSPLHF
.	TRBV24-1	.	TRBJ1-4	TGTGCCACCAGTGATCCACTGAGGGCTGAAAAACTGTTTTTT	CATSDPLRAEKLFF
TRBD2	TRBV5-4	.	TRBJ2-2	TGTGCCAGCAGCTTGGGACTAGCGGGAGACACCGGGGAGCTGTTTTTT	CASSLGLAGDTGELFF
TRBD2	TRBV5-6	.	TRBJ2-7	TGTGCCAGCAGCTACACACTGACTAGCGGCGCAGCCTACGAGCAGTACTTC	CASSYTLTSGAAYEQYF
.	TRBV2	.	TRBJ1-2	TGTGCCAGCAGGTCCGGGACATACGGCTACACCTTC	CASRSGTYGYTF
.	TRBV7-9	.	TRBJ1-1	TGTGCCAGCAGCTCCCGGCCGCTTAGAGGAGTCCGGAACACTGAAGCTTTCTTT	CASSSRPLRGVRNTEAFF
TRBD2	TRBV5-1	few	TRBJ2-5	TGCGCCAGCAGCCCAGCGGGGGTTTCAGGGGAGACCCAGTACTTC	CASSPAGVSGETQYF
.	TRBV27	.	TRBJ1-3	TGTGCCAGCAGTCTACTCCCGCCAGGGGCCGGAAACACCATATATTTT	CASSLLPPGAGNTIYF
TRBD1	TRBV5-4	few	TRBJ2-7	TGTGCCAGCAGCGAGACCGGGACAGGGGCTAAAGAGCAGTACTTC	CASSETGTGAKEQYF
.	TRBV4-2	.	TRBJ2-2	TGTGCCAGCAGCCAGGACAGATACACCGGGGAGCTGTTTTTT	CASSQDRYTGELFF
.	TRBV5-1	.	TRBJ1-4	TGCGCCAGCAGCCCAATGTCAGGCTCCAATGAAAAACTGTTTTTT	CASSPMSGSNEKLFF
.	TRBV7-9	few	TRBJ2-5	TGTGCCAGCAGCCTTGGAGAGGGGACCCAGTACTTC	CASSLGEGTQYF
.	TRBV5-1	.	TRBJ1-2	TGCGCCAGCAGCCGGGACACTCCTTCGGGCTACACCTTC	CASSRDTPSGYTF
.	TRBV5-4	once	TRBJ2-1	TGTGCCAGCATTCGAACGGCTGGCGGGGCAACCAATGAGCAGTTCTTC	CASIRTAGGATNEQFF
.	TRBV12-3/TRBV12-4	.	TRBJ2-5	TGTGCCAGCAGTGAAAGGGGAGAGACCCAGTACTTC	CASSERGETQYF
TRBD1	TRBV27	.	TRBJ2-2	TGTGCCGCTAGGACAGGGGGATCCGGGGAGCTGTTTTTT	CAARTGGSGELFF
TRBD1	TRBV5-1	few	TRBJ1-4	TGCGCCAGCAGCTTACAGGGGGCAACTAATGAAAAACTGTTTTTT	CASSLQGATNEKLFF
TRBD2	TRBV15	once	TRBJ2-5	TGTGCCACCAGCAGAGGCGTGGGAACTAGCGGGGGCCGGGGGACCCAGTACTTC	CATSRGVGTSGGRGTQYF
.	TRBV4-1	.	TRBJ1-3	TGCGCCAGCAGCCAAGGGTACGGGGTAAACACCATATATTTT	CASSQGYGVNTIYF
.	TRBV11-1	.	TRBJ2-2	TGTGCCAGCAGCTTAGGACGCAGGGTGACCGGGGAGCTGTTTTTT	CASSLGRRVTGELFF
.	TRBV5-1	.	TRBJ2-5	TGCGCCAGCAGCCAGGTCGGGAGCCAAGAGACCCAGTACTTC	CASSQVGSQETQYF
.	TRBV5-1	once	TRBJ2-5	TGCGCCAGCTCGGACATGCCCCAAGAGACCCAGTACTTC	CASSDMPQETQYF